A single sample is the source of the 19 T cell receptor beta chains below, sequenced in a study of human T cells and chemical hapten exposure. One entry per CDR3 protein, called by TCRdb with MiXCR from the RACE reads. Altogether 80,000 to 95,000 distinct CDR3 sequences are present, 11% being singletons, with the ten largest covering roughly 2%. The time point: patch test 2, 6 weeks after DPC sensitization. Treatment denoted: therapeutic diphenylcyclopropenone sensitization with weekly scalp DPC. The sample here was whole blood, taken in connection with sensitization to the hapten diphenylcyclopropenone (DPC). These receptor sequences come from a man aged 40-49 years with alopecia areata. Some clones in this sample may be carry-over from other donors' samples.

The table lists this clonotype with a few counts. J is TRBJ2-5 and V is TRBV7-8; D is perhaps TRBD1 (6 bases). V dropped 4 bases and J dropped 0 bases, with 21 bases sitting between them. Per germline, CDR1 SGHVS and CDR2 FQNEAQ. The CDR3 contains 18 residues. The CDR3 nucleotides read TGTGCCAGCAGCTCCCCCCACGGCAGGGGTGCCAACCAAGAGACCCAGTACTTC. Its protein product is CASSSPHGRGANQETQYF.

This clonotype has only a few counts. This sequence joins TRBV16 and TRBJ2-7; tentatively, D is TRBD1 or TRBD2 (5 bases each). The CDR3 is 13 amino acids. Trimming removed 2 bases at V and 6 bases at J, with 11 bases between. The germline V gene encodes CDR1 KGHSY and CDR2 FQNENV. CDR3 DNA sequence: TGTGCCAGCAGCCAACTCACTGGGGGCGAGCAGTACGTC. It codes for CASSQLTGGEQYV.

A few counts support this clonotype. The rearrangement joins TRBV29-1 to TRBJ1-1, with 10 bases fitting TRBD1. With 6 bases clipped from V and 3 bases from J, the junction kept 4 bases outside the gene matches. Germline CDR1 is SQVTM and CDR2 is ANQGSEA. CDR3 length: 13 amino acids. The CDR3 sequence: CSVATGGDTEAFF. In DNA, the CDR3 is TGCAGCGTCGCGACAGGGGGCGACACTGAAGCTTTCTTT.

This rearrangement joins TRBV7-9 to TRBJ2-6; no clear D gene. This CDR3 region has 16 residues. CDR1 is SEHNR and CDR2 is FQNEAQ in the germline V gene (reference sequence). V was cut by 2 bases and J by 1 base, with 9 bases left in between. The CDR3 region has the DNA TGTGCCAGCAGCTTAAATTTGGGTTCTGGGGCCAACGTCCTGACTTTC. Translation gives CASSLNLGSGANVLTF.

Only one count was recorded for this clonotype. A much larger clonotype is one base distant, so this may be a read error. Here the CDR3 DNA reads TGCAGTGCTAGGAGACAGGTAGACCAGCCCCAGAATTTT. Amino acid sequence: CSARRQVDQPQNF. This chain connects TRBV20-1 to TRBJ1-5; D is possibly TRBD1 (6 bases). CDR3 length equals 13 residues. Germline lookup yields CDR1 DFQATT and CDR2 SNEGSKA (reference sequence).

There are many counts of this clonotype. This chain uses TRBV6-2 or TRBV6-3 with TRBJ2-6, with TRBD2 matching over 11 bases. This CDR3 is 20 amino acids long. Germline loops: CDR1 MNHEY, CDR2 SVGEGT. Trimming cost V 10 bases and J 1 base; bases outside gene matches: 18. CDR3 in DNA: TGTGCCACACTCCCTTTACCGGGACTAGCGGCCCAGTCTGGGGCCAACGTCCTGACTTTC. Translation gives CATLPLPGLAAQSGANVLTF.

The V call is TRBV12-3 or TRBV12-4, the J call TRBJ2-7; D unclear. This CDR3 has 18 amino acids. Trimming took 1 base from V and 7 from J, leaving 26 bases between them. In DNA form, the CDR3 reads TGTGCCAGCAGTTTAGAGACCGGGCCCCTAGGAACGGCCCGGGAGCAGTACGTC. Amino acid sequence: CASSLETGPLGTAREQYV.

The chain is built from TRBV5-1 and TRBJ2-3; 7 bases agree with TRBD1. This CDR3 is 16 amino acids long. V dropped 7 bases and J dropped 6; count of bases not matched to a gene: 17. Germline lookup yields CDR1 SGHRS and CDR2 YFSETQ. CDR3 loop: CASAPTGVDNKDTQYF. Written as DNA, the CDR3 is TGCGCCAGCGCTCCAACAGGGGTAGATAATAAGGATACGCAGTATTTT.

The rearrangement uses TRBV3-1 and TRBJ1-4; unclear D gene. Germline CDR1 and CDR2: LGHDT and YNNKEL (reference sequence). The CDR3 covers 12 residues. Trimming removed 3 bases from V and 7 bases from J, with 6 bases in between. CDR3 region: CASSHVGEKLFF. DNA for the CDR3: TGTGCCAGCAGCCACGTGGGTGAAAAACTGTTTTTT. The full variable domain, with the rest looked up from reference TRBV3-1 and TRBJ1-4, is DTAVSQTPKYLVTQMGNDKSIKCEQNLGHDTMYWYKQDSKKFLKIMFSYNNKELIINETVPNRFSPKSPDKAHLNLHINSLELGDSAVYFCASSHVGEKLFFGSGTQLSVL.

The chain carries TRBV12-3 or TRBV12-4 and TRBJ2-1; 7 nucleotides line up with TRBD1. The CDR3 covers 14 residues. The junction had 4 bases not matched to a gene; V was cut back by 6 bases and J by 2 bases. The CDR3 spells CASSRQGTYNEQFF. The CDR3 DNA is TGTGCCAGCAGCCGACAGGGAACCTACAATGAGCAGTTCTTC.

This clonotype turned up a few times. The V and J genes are TRBV28 and TRBJ2-7, with D possibly TRBD2 on 5 matching bases. This CDR3 comprises 15 residues. V was cut by 5 bases and J by 6 bases, with 20 bases left in between. Germline CDR1 is MDHEN and CDR2 is SYDVKM. DNA of the CDR3: TGTGCCAGCAGTCCTGGGGAGTACGCTAATCGCGAGCAGTACTTC. Translation gives CASSPGEYANREQYF.

CDR3 in amino acids: CASSGLQGNTEAFF. The CDR3 bases are TGTGCCAGTAGTGGCCTACAGGGTAACACTGAAGCTTTCTTT. The rearrangement links TRBV19 to TRBJ1-1; a weak D match, TRBD1 (6 bases). V was shortened by 5 bases and J by 2 bases, with 12 bases between the two germline ends. Germline V gene sequence: CDR1 LNHDA, CDR2 SQIVND (reference sequence). This CDR3 is 14 amino acids long.

The chain employs TRBV7-8 and TRBJ2-5, with D perhaps matching TRBD1 (6 bases). The germline V and J ends were trimmed by 0 bases and 0 bases, with 11 bases remaining between them. Germline V gene lookup returns CDR1 SGHVS and CDR2 FQNEAQ. CDR3 size: 16 residues. CDR3 sequence: CASSLALRDNQETQYF. In nucleotides, the CDR3 is TGTGCCAGCAGCTTAGCGCTACGGGACAACCAAGAGACCCAGTACTTC.

This clonotype was seen many times. The chain carries TRBV9 and TRBJ1-3; no definite D call. CDR3 length: 14 residues. Germline V gene lookup returns CDR1 SGDLS and CDR2 YYNGEE. V was cut by 6 bases and J by 1 base, with 11 bases left in between. CDR3 coding DNA: TGTGCCAGCACTCTGGACGGATCTGGAAACACCATATATTTT. It yields the protein CASTLDGSGNTIYF.

There are a few counts of this clonotype. The V gene is TRBV20-1, the J gene TRBJ2-7; possible D gene TRBD2, 5 bases. The CDR3 runs 13 residues. V was trimmed by 5 bases and J by 5 bases, leaving 16 bases between them. Germline V gene data show CDR1 as DFQATT and CDR2 as SNEGSKA (reference sequence). CDR3 sequence reads: CSALELVGDEQYF. DNA for the CDR3: TGCAGTGCTTTGGAACTAGTAGGCGACGAGCAGTACTTC.

V is TRBV3-1 and J is TRBJ2-3; perhaps TRBD2 as D (6 bases). CDR3 length: 14 amino acids. CDR1 LGHDT and CDR2 YNNKEL come from the germline V gene (reference sequence). With 4 bases removed from V and 6 bases from J, the gap between germline ends came to 14 bases. CDR3 DNA sequence: TGTGCCAGCAGCCTTCAGGAGGGGCGCGATACGCAGTATTTT. Protein product: CASSLQEGRDTQYF.

The rearrangement joins TRBV15 to TRBJ2-1, with D possibly being TRBD2 (5 bases). This CDR3 has 15 residues. Trimming removed 3 bases from V and 11 bases from J, with 20 bases in between. The germline gives CDR1 LNHNV, CDR2 YYDKDF (reference sequence). The chain's CDR3 is CATSSQGSTLDKQFF. DNA for the CDR3: TGTGCCACCAGCAGTCAAGGGAGTACTCTGGATAAGCAGTTCTTC. Combining the CDR3 with reference TRBV15 and TRBJ2-1 gives the whole variable domain DAMVIQNPRYQVTQFGKPVTLSCSQTLNHNVMYWYQQKSSQAPKLLFHYYDKDFNNEADTPDNFQSRRPNTSFCFLDIRSPGLGDTAMYLCATSSQGSTLDKQFFGPGTRLTVL.

This clonotype showed up many times. The V call is TRBV28, the J call TRBJ2-7; D may be TRBD1 or TRBD2 (5 bases each). Trimming removed 4 bases from V and 7 bases from J, with 11 bases in between. Germline values: CDR1 MDHEN, CDR2 SYDVKM. CDR3 length: 12 amino acids. The CDR3 spells CASSSGLWEQYF. DNA for the CDR3: TGTGCCAGCAGTTCGGGGCTTTGGGAGCAGTACTTC.

Many counts were recorded for this clonotype. This sequence joins TRBV27 and TRBJ2-1; D gene uncertain. Per the germline V gene, CDR1 is MNHEY and CDR2 is SMNVEV (reference sequence). The CDR3 has 12 residues. Trimming shortened V by 5 bases and J by 3 bases, and 5 bases separated the two germline ends. CDR3 sequence: CASSLLYNEQFF. The CDR3 coding sequence is TGTGCCAGCAGTCTCCTCTACAATGAGCAGTTCTTC.